These 13 T cell receptor beta chains originate from one sample sequenced in a study of T cell responses to AZD1222 COVID-19 vaccine. The protocol was immunoSEQ multiplex PCR, while the TCRdb copy is restricted to in-frame clones and leaves out a portion. Seen here are about 60,000 clones, roughly 80% observed once, and the top ten hold less than 4%. The input for sequencing was peripheral blood, taken 28 days after the second AZD1222 dose. Source of these receptors: an adult who received the AZD1222 COVID-19 vaccine.

This chain links TRBV5-5 with TRBJ2-5, with a possible D match to TRBD1 (6 bases). V was clipped by 4 bases and J by 4 bases, with 14 bases between them. Germline-derived CDR1 and CDR2 are SGHKS and YYEKEE (reference sequence). This CDR3 has 14 residues. CDR3 in DNA: TGTGCCAGCAGCATCCCCTCCAGGGGAGAGACCCAGTACTTC. Its translation is CASSIPSRGETQYF.

The chain joins TRBV11-3 to TRBJ2-1; D uncertain. V was pared by 4 bases and J by 12 bases, with 13 bases between. Germline V lookup: CDR1 SGHNT, CDR2 YENEEA. The CDR3 contains 12 residues. The CDR3 nucleotides read TGTGCCAGCAGCTCTAGTAGCCTTGGGCAGTTCTTC. This encodes CASSSSSLGQFF.

The V and J genes are TRBV5-1 and TRBJ1-1; no reliable D call. From germline, CDR1 is SGHRS and CDR2 YFSETQ. This CDR3 has 13 residues. The germline V and J ends were trimmed by 0 bases and 5 bases, with 8 bases remaining between them. CDR3 sequence: CASSLGRETEAFF. The CDR3 coding sequence is TGCGCCAGCAGCTTGGGTCGGGAAACTGAAGCTTTCTTT. Full variable domain (remainder filled in from reference TRBV5-1 and TRBJ1-1): KAGVTQTPRYLIKTRGQQVTLSCSPISGHRSVSWYQQTPGQGLQFLFEYFSETQRNKGNFPGRFSGRQFSNSRSEMNVSTLELGDSALYLCASSLGRETEAFFGQGTRLTVV.

J is TRBJ2-7 and V is TRBV6-5, with 12 bases lining up with TRBD1. The V and J ends lost 6 bases and 4 bases, in that order; junction bases with no gene match: 7. In germline, CDR1 is MNHEY, CDR2 SVGAGI. This CDR3 has 15 amino acids. This CDR3 reads CASSHRDRGRYEQYF. The CDR3 coding sequence is TGTGCCAGCAGCCACCGGGACAGGGGGCGGTACGAGCAGTACTTC.

V is TRBV12-5 and J is TRBJ2-7; weak D call: TRBD1 (6 bases). V lost 1 base to trimming and J lost 2 bases, with 15 bases between them. This CDR3 is 16 amino acids long. Germline V CDR1 and CDR2: LGHNT, FRNRAP. DNA for the CDR3: TGTGCTAGTGGTTTGGGTAATCACAGGGACACCTACGAGCAGTACTTC. Protein: CASGLGNHRDTYEQYF.

The chain carries TRBV29-1 and TRBJ2-1; TRBD2 might be the D (7 bases). Deletions cut 7 bases from V and 9 bases from J, with 10 bases between. CDR3 size: 10 residues. Per germline, CDR1 SQVTM and CDR2 ANQGSEA. This chain's CDR3 is CSAGEGEQFF. The CDR3 bases are TGCAGCGCAGGGGAGGGTGAGCAGTTCTTC.

The J gene is TRBJ2-1, the V gene TRBV5-4; a weak D match, TRBD2 (6 bases). Germline V lookup: CDR1 SGHNT, CDR2 YYREEE (reference sequence). The V gene lost 5 bases and the J gene lost 1 base, with 19 bases spanning the gap. This CDR3 region has 17 residues. CDR3 protein: CASRLGGASGSYNEQFF. In nucleotides, the CDR3 is TGTGCCAGCAGGCTGGGAGGCGCAAGCGGATCCTACAATGAGCAGTTCTTC. Looking up the rest from reference TRBV5-4 and TRBJ2-1 gives the full variable domain: ETGVTQSPTHLIKTRGQQVTLRCSSQSGHNTVSWYQQALGQGPQFIFQYYREEENGRGNFPPRFSGLQFPNYSSELNVNALELDDSALYLCASRLGGASGSYNEQFFGPGTRLTVL.

The chain employs TRBV7-9 and TRBJ2-1; D might be TRBD1 (6 bases). From germline, CDR1 is SEHNR and CDR2 FQNEAQ (reference sequence). Deletions cut 5 bases from V and 6 bases from J, with 20 bases between. The CDR3 length is 16 residues. The CDR3 bases are TGTGCCAGCAGCCCAAGGTCCGGACAGATGGTCAATGAGCAGTTCTTC. This encodes CASSPRSGQMVNEQFF.

V and J are TRBV5-1 and TRBJ2-1; no definite D call. Trimming removed 0 bases from V and 6 bases from J, with 10 bases in between. Germline CDR1 SGHRS, CDR2 YFSETQ. CDR3 length: 14 amino acids. As DNA, the CDR3 is TGCGCCAGCAGCTTGGGACCCCCGGGCAATGAGCAGTTCTTC. It is translated as CASSLGPPGNEQFF.

As concerns this clone: The same CDR3 arises from other DNA sequences in this sample as well. The rearrangement links TRBV9 to TRBJ1-4, with D hard to call. V was shortened by 2 bases and J by 5 bases, with 13 bases between the two germline ends. The CDR3 is 15 amino acids. CDR1 is SGDLS and CDR2 is YYNGEE in the germline V gene. CDR3 DNA sequence: TGTGCCAGCAGCGTCGGTGGGAGAAGGAATGAAAAACTGTTTTTT. This encodes CASSVGGRRNEKLFF.

The rearrangement uses TRBV11-2 and TRBJ1-2; D not resolved. Germline loops: CDR1 SGHAT, CDR2 FQNNGV. The CDR3 contains 15 residues. V gave up 4 bases and J gave up 1 base, with 13 bases separating them. DNA for the CDR3: TGTGCCAGCAGCTGGGGTCGAGGGCTTAACTATGGCTACACCTTC. Encoded protein: CASSWGRGLNYGYTF.

This clone was seen only once. The chain recombines TRBV27 with TRBJ1-2, with D possibly matching TRBD1 (6 bases). The CDR3 loop spans 14 amino acids. V was shortened by 8 bases and J by 6 bases, with 19 bases between the two germline ends. Germline CDR1 MNHEY, CDR2 SMNVEV (reference sequence). CDR3 loop: CASGAGGGVDGYTF. The CDR3, as DNA: TGTGCCAGCGGGGCGGGGGGGGGCGTGGATGGCTACACCTTC.

The rearrangement links TRBV18 to TRBJ2-2; TRBD2 is a possible D gene (6 bases). Germline V CDR1 and CDR2: KGHSH, LQKENI. The CDR3 has 16 amino acids. V lost 2 bases and J lost 2, with 12 bases in between. The CDR3 region has the DNA TGTGCCAGCTCACCAGAAAGCGGGCGAAACACCGGGGAGCTGTTTTTT. Translated, it gives CASSPESGRNTGELFF.